This T cell receptor (beta chain) stems from a study of T cell changes during pregnancy in multiple sclerosis. Germline lookup yields CDR1 SQVTM and CDR2 ANQGSEA. This CDR3 contains 11 residues. Profiling relied on immunoSEQ multiplex PCR, and the TCRdb table lists in-frame clones only, not all of them. This sample has approximately 85,000 clones, with approximately 90% found just once. V is TRBV29-1 and J is TRBJ2-5, with a possible D match to TRBD2 (6 bases). This sequence was found in a female donor with multiple sclerosis, enrolled in a pregnancy study. The sample here was peripheral blood, taken in the first trimester of pregnancy. CDR3 sequence (DNA): TGCAGTTCCGGGGGCCAAGAGACCCAGTACTTC. Its protein product is CSSGGQETQYF.